This TCR beta chain was sequenced during a study of CD8 T cells in Susac syndrome (dated by TCRdb to between 2019 and 2020). Notes on the research overall: Whether CD8+ T cell activation and differentiation in Susac syndrome was antigen driven was tested using repertoire sequencing. On the study overall, not on this receptor specifically: The study acknowledged that relatively few individuals were included in the TCR sequencing and HLA analysis.

The V end gives up 4 bases and the J end 7 bases, leaving 9 bases in the junction not matched to a gene. CDR3 length: 16 amino acids, cysteine to phenylalanine. Of all the DNA, just the CDR3 is kept, 48 bases in frame from base 1. Via the germline V gene, CDR1 is SGDLS and CDR2 YYNGEE. On this clonotype itself: Its antigen remains unidentified. No much larger clone exists at a distance of one base, and base qualities are not known.

RNA was extracted using the RNeasy kit, and roughly 0.5 to 1 microgram was reverse transcribed with random hexamers. TCR beta CDR3 regions were amplified with the immunoSEQ multiplex PCR assay covering 54 Vbeta and 13 Jbeta segments. Bias from PCR amplification was corrected by using a synthetic template baseline for primer optimization and for computational correction. The authors' pipeline ran thus. Reads were assigned to V, D and J genes according to IMGT and analyzed in immunoSEQ Analyzer, with only productive sequences retained. Clonality was computed as one minus Shannon entropy normalized by log2 of the number of productive unique sequences. Public and private clones were assessed among the 100 most prevalent clones of each patient and control. Susac-specific clones were defined as absent from healthy and MS cohorts, over a thousand published viral clones and other ImmuneACCESS disease sequences. TCRdb trimmed public reads at Q25 via fastp, called clones via MiXCR and kept in-frame beta chains. Entries are consolidated by CDR3 protein sequence, retaining the most common genes and DNA. TCRdb, not the original authors, processed these V and J calls. The sample data list under 200,000 distinct CDR3 sequences, and around 94% of these were observed just once. The ten largest clones represent around 0.15% of the sample.

Peripheral blood CD8+ and CD4+ T cells from healthy donors, Susac syndrome patients and multiple sclerosis patients were profiled using high-throughput TCR beta sequencing. The healthy donors served as controls matched for age and sex. Bulk CD8+ and CD4+ T cells were purified by magnetic negative isolation, whereas CD8+ TEMRA cells were enriched by FACS. Blood was drawn into EDTA tubes, processed within 24 hours, and PBMCs were isolated by density gradient centrifugation. PBMCs intended for TCR sequencing were frozen in liquid nitrogen and were later thawed in a 37 degrees C water bath. The sorted or isolated CD4+, CD8+ and CD8+ TEMRA cells had a purity of 90% or higher.

This TCR was recovered from a human donor in good health. The sequencing sample was made of CD4+ T cells from PBMCs. The rearrangement joined TRBV9 to TRBJ1-6, with 9 bases aligning to TRBD1. The nucleotides read TGTGCCAGCAGCCCATCCGGGACAGGGCCCAATTCACCCCTCCACTTT. Translated, it gives CASSPSGTGPNSPLHF. The variable domain in full, with residues beyond the CDR3 obtained from the reference TRBV9 and TRBJ1-6 genes, is DSGVTQTPKHLITATGQRVTLRCSPRSGDLSVYWYQQSLDQGLQFLIQYYNGEERAKGNILERFSAQQFPDLHSELNLSSLELGDSALYFCASSPSGTGPNSPLHFGNGTRLTVT.